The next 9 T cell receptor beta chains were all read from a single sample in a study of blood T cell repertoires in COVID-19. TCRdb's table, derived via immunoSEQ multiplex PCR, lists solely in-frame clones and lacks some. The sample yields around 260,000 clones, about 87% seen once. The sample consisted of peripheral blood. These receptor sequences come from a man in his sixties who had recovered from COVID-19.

DNA of the CDR3: TGTGCCAGCTCACCACCGGGGGGGTCCTACAATGAGCAGTTCTTC. This translates into CASSPPGGSYNEQFF. This rearrangement joins TRBV18 to TRBJ2-1; 7 bases agree with TRBD2. The CDR3 is 15 residues long. V trimming: 0 bases; J trimming: 1 base; junction bases outside the gene matches: 0. The germline V gene encodes CDR1 KGHSH and CDR2 LQKENI.

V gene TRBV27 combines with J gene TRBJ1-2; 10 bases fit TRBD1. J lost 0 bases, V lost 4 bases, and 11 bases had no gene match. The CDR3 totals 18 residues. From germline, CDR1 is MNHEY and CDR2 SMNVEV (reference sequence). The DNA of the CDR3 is TGTGCCAGCAGTTCCCACCGGGGACAGGGGACGACTAACTATGGCTACACCTTC. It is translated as CASSSHRGQGTTNYGYTF.

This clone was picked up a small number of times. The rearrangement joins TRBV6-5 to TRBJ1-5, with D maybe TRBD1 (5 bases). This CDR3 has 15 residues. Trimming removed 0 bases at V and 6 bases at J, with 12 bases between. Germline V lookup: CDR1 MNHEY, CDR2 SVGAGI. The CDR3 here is CASSYSSGQRQPQHF. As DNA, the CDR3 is TGTGCCAGCAGTTACTCGTCCGGACAACGTCAGCCCCAGCATTTT.

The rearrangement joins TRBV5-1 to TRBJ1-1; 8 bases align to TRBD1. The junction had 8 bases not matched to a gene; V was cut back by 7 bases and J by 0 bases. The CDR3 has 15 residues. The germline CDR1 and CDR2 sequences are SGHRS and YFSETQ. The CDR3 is CASLQGDKVNTEAFF. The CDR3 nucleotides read TGCGCCAGCCTACAGGGGGACAAGGTGAACACTGAAGCTTTCTTT.

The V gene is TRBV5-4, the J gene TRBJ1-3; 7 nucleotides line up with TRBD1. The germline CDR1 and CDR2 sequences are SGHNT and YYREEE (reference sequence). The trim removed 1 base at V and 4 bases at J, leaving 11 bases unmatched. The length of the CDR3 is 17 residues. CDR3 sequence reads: CASSLPQAGTAGNTIYF. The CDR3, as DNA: TGTGCCAGCAGCTTGCCCCAGGCAGGGACAGCGGGAAACACCATATATTTT. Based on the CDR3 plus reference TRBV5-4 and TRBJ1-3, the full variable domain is ETGVTQSPTHLIKTRGQQVTLRCSSQSGHNTVSWYQQALGQGPQFIFQYYREEENGRGNFPPRFSGLQFPNYSSELNVNALELDDSALYLCASSLPQAGTAGNTIYFGEGSWLTVV.

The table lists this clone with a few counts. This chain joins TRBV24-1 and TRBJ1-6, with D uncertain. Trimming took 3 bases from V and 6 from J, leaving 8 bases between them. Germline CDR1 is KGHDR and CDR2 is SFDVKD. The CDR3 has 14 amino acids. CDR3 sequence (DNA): TGTGCCACCAGTGATCCAGGATTTAATTCACCCCTCCACTTT. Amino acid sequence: CATSDPGFNSPLHF.

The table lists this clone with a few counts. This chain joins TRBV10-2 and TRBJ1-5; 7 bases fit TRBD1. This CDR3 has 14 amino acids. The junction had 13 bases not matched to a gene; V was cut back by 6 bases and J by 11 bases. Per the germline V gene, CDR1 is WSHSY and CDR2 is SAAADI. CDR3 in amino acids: CASSLGQPQGAQHF. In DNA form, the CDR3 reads TGCGCCAGCAGCCTCGGGCAACCCCAGGGGGCCCAGCATTTT.

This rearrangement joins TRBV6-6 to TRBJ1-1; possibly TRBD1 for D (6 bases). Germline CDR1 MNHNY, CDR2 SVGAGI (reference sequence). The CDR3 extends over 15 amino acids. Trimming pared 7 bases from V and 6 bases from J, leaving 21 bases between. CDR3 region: CASTGGRYDDPEAFF. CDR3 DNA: TGTGCCAGCACGGGGGGCAGATATGACGACCCTGAAGCTTTCTTT.

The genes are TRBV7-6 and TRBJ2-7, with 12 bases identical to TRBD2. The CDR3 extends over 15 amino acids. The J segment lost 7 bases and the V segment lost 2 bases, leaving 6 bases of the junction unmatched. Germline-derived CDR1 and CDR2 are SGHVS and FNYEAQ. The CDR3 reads CASSLTGLAGYEQYF. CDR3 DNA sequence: TGTGCCAGCAGCTTAACAGGACTAGCGGGGTATGAGCAGTACTTC.